This passage covers 5 T cell receptor beta chains from one sample sequenced in a study of shared clonotypes between healthy human individuals. Sequencing used immunoSEQ multiplex PCR; TCRdb keeps in-frame clones, though not all of them. The data show about 660,000 clones, 74% seen once. The sequenced sample consisted of memory CD4+ T cells sorted from blood. Subset indicated: CD45RA-negative fraction. The source is a woman in her thirties in good health.

The sample holds one count of this clone. The V and J genes are TRBV11-2 and TRBJ2-7; TRBD2 is a possible D gene (5 bases). The ends were cut back, 2 bases at V and 4 bases at J, with 12 bases in the middle. This CDR3 spans 14 amino acids. Germline V gene lookup returns CDR1 SGHAT and CDR2 FQNNGV. DNA for the CDR3: TGTGCCAGCAGCTTACATAGGGAGAGATACGAGCAGTACTTC. This translates into CASSLHRERYEQYF.

The rearrangement uses TRBV5-1 and TRBJ2-2; the D gene could be TRBD1 or TRBD2 (5 bases each). Germline CDR1 and CDR2: SGHRS and YFSETQ. The CDR3 is 14 amino acids. V was trimmed by 7 bases and J by 4 bases, leaving 14 bases between them. CDR3 DNA sequence: TGCGCCAGCGCAGGGACGTTAGGCACCGGGGAGCTGTTTTTT. Translation gives CASAGTLGTGELFF.

The chain recombines TRBV11-2 with TRBJ2-2; unclear D gene. Germline loops: CDR1 SGHAT, CDR2 FQNNGV. Deletions cut 3 bases from V and 4 bases from J, with 3 bases between. The CDR3 is 12 amino acids. CDR3 protein: CASSLGTGELFF. CDR3 DNA sequence: TGTGCCAGCAGCTTGGGCACCGGGGAGCTGTTTTTT.

The chain carries TRBV5-1 and TRBJ2-2, with TRBD1 matching over 8 bases. Per germline, CDR1 SGHRS and CDR2 YFSETQ. Unmatched junction bases numbered 5, after V lost 0 bases and J lost 4 bases. The CDR3 has 16 residues. CDR3 DNA sequence: TGCGCCAGCAGCTTGGCACAGGGGGTCGGCACCGGGGAGCTGTTTTTT. This sequence encodes CASSLAQGVGTGELFF.

The chain is built from TRBV18 and TRBJ2-7; 13 positions match TRBD2. The CDR3 consists of 17 residues. V was clipped by 2 bases and J by 3 bases; unmatched bases: 7. Germline V gene lookup returns CDR1 KGHSH and CDR2 LQKENI. The CDR3 coding sequence is TGTGCCAGCTCACCAACCTCCGGGACTAGCGGGGACTACGAGCAGTACTTC. Amino acids: CASSPTSGTSGDYEQYF.